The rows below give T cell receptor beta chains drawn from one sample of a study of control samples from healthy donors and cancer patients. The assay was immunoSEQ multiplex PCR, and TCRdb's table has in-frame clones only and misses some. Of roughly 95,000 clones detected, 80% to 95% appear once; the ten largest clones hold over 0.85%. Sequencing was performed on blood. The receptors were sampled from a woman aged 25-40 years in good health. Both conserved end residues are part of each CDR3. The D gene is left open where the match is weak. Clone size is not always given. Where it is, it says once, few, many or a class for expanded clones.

TGTGCCAGCAGCCAAGGCGGGACTAGCCCTTACAATGAGCAGTTCTTC CASSQGGTSPYNEQFF TRBD2 TRBJ2-1 TRBV4-2 NA
TGTGCCAGCTCACCACAAGCGGGGGGGACCTACGAGCAGTACTTC CASSPQAGGTYEQYF TRBD2 TRBJ2-7 TRBV18 NA
TGTGCCAGCAGCCCCTCGACAGGGGATTACCTAAAACTGTTTTTT CASSPSTGDYLKLFF TRBD1 TRBJ1-4 TRBV3-1/TRBV3-2 NA
TGTGCCATCAGTGACCCGGGACAGTTCACAGATACGCAGTATTTT CAISDPGQFTDTQYF TRBD1 TRBJ2-3 TRBV10-3 NA
TGTGCCAGCAGACCCGACAGGGCAGACACTGAAGCTTTCTTT CASRPDRADTEAFF TRBD1 TRBJ1-1 TRBV5-4 NA
TGTGCCAGCAGCTTAGTCGTCAGGGGGAACACTGAAGCTTTCTTT CASSLVVRGNTEAFF NA TRBJ1-1 TRBV7-8 few
TGTGCCAGCAGCTTGGAGCAGGTGGAGGACTTC CASSLEQVEDF NA TRBJ2-7 TRBV5-6 once
TGTGCCAGCTCACCAGAGACAACTTATGGCTACACCTTC CASSPETTYGYTF NA TRBJ1-2 TRBV18 NA
TGTGCCAGCAGTAGGCAGGGTTCCTACGAGCAGTACTTC CASSRQGSYEQYF NA TRBJ2-7 TRBV6-5 NA
TGTGCCTGGATGATAGTTCCGAACACTGAAGCTTTCTTT CAWMIVPNTEAFF NA TRBJ1-1 TRBV30 NA
TGTGCCACCAGTGATTTGAACAGGGGGGAGTCCCAAGAGACCCAGTACTTC CATSDLNRGESQETQYF TRBD1 TRBJ2-5 TRBV24-1 once
TGTGCCAGCAAGGGAGCGGGAGATAATGAGCAGTTCTTC CASKGAGDNEQFF TRBD2 TRBJ2-1 TRBV7-2 NA
TGTGCCAGCAGCGTAGATAACAGTATAAATGAAAAACTGTTTTTT CASSVDNSINEKLFF NA TRBJ1-4 TRBV9 NA
TGTGCCAGCAGACCTCGGACAAGCTCTGGAAACACCATATATTTT CASRPRTSSGNTIYF NA TRBJ1-3 TRBV28 NA
TGCAGCGCCGAGGGGGGAACTGAAGCTTTCTTT CSAEGGTEAFF NA TRBJ1-1 TRBV29-1 NA
TGCGCCAGCAGCCAAGACCCGACAGGCTTTGATGAAAAACTGTTTTTT CASSQDPTGFDEKLFF NA TRBJ1-4 TRBV4-1 NA
TGTGCCAGCAGTTTATTAGGGGGGTCCCCCTATGGCTACACCTTC CASSLLGGSPYGYTF NA TRBJ1-2 TRBV28 NA
TGTGCCAGCAGTGAACGTGGGGCTCGCGAAAAACTGTTTTTT CASSERGAREKLFF NA TRBJ1-4 TRBV25-1 once
TGTGCCGGCAGTGCAGCCGCTATTATCTTGAGCTCCTACAATGAGCAGTTCTTC CAGSAAAIILSSYNEQFF NA TRBJ2-1 TRBV6-1 NA
TGTGCCAGCAAGAGGGCAGGACAGAGAGAGACCCAGTACTTC CASKRAGQRETQYF NA TRBJ2-5 TRBV6-5 once
TGTGCCAGCAGCTTTACAGGGAGTAGTCAGCCCCAGCATTTT CASSFTGSSQPQHF NA TRBJ1-5 TRBV5-5 once
TGTGCCTGGAGTGAAGCCTACGACAACACTCTTGCTTTCTTT CAWSEAYDNTLAFF NA TRBJ1-1 TRBV30 NA
TGCGCCAGCAGCTTGGAGGGGTTAGAAGGAAACACCATATATTTT CASSLEGLEGNTIYF NA TRBJ1-3 TRBV5-1 NA
TGTGCCAGTAGTACGACAGACTATGGCTACACCTTC CASSTTDYGYTF NA TRBJ1-2 TRBV19 NA
TGTGCCATCCAGACCACCCCCGGGGGGGAGGCCTATGACGAGCAGTACTTC CAIQTTPGGEAYDEQYF TRBD2 TRBJ2-7 TRBV2 NA
TGCGCCACCCAGACAGGGGACCAAGGCACGAACACTGAAGCTTTCTTT CATQTGDQGTNTEAFF TRBD1 TRBJ1-1 TRBV5-1 NA
TGTGCCATCAGTGAGTCCCCGCGCCGGCCTCAGGGTGGCACTGAAGCTTTCTTT CAISESPRRPQGGTEAFF NA TRBJ1-1 TRBV10-3 once
TGTGCCAGCAGGGCAGGAGGGGAGACCCAGTACTTC CASRAGGETQYF NA TRBJ2-5 TRBV2 NA
TGTGCCAGCAGCTTTTCTGGGACGCCCTACGAGCAGTACTTC CASSFSGTPYEQYF NA TRBJ2-7 TRBV7-9 few
TGTGCCAGCAGCCTCCGGGCCGCTATTTCTGGAAACACCATATATTTT CASSLRAAISGNTIYF NA TRBJ1-3 TRBV7-9 NA
TGCGCCAGCAGTTTGACAGGGGGCGCCGGTCAGCCCCAGCATTTT CASSLTGGAGQPQHF TRBD1 TRBJ1-5 TRBV5-1 NA
TGTGCCACCGGAGGGACGGGGGGAGTCAATGAGCAGTTCTTC CATGGTGGVNEQFF TRBD2 TRBJ2-1 TRBV24-1 NA
TGCAGCGCCGAGGTGTCCGGACAGGGTGGTGAAAAACTGTTTTTT CSAEVSGQGGEKLFF TRBD1 TRBJ1-4 TRBV29-1 NA
TGCGCCAGCAGCCAAGATTTACAGCGGGTTTTGGGCCAGCCCCAGCATTTT CASSQDLQRVLGQPQHF NA TRBJ1-5 TRBV4-1 NA
TGTGCCAGCAGCGGCGAAGGGGGTAATGAGCAGTTCTTC CASSGEGGNEQFF NA TRBJ2-1 TRBV7-9 once
TGTGCCAGCAGCGTAGAGGCGAACCCCTACGAGCAGTACTTC CASSVEANPYEQYF NA TRBJ2-7 TRBV9 NA
TGTGCCAGCAGCCAAGATTTCAGGTACGGGAACACTGAAGCTTTCTTT CASSQDFRYGNTEAFF NA TRBJ1-1 TRBV3-1/TRBV3-2 NA
TGTGCCAGCAGTTACTTGGGGAAAAATACTGAAGCTTTCTTT CASSYLGKNTEAFF NA TRBJ1-1 TRBV6-5 once
TGTGCCAGCAAACGCGGGACAGAAGAGACCCAGTACTTC CASKRGTEETQYF NA TRBJ2-5 TRBV5-4 NA
TGTGCCAGTATGCAGGGCAAAAATCAGCCCCAGCATTTT CASMQGKNQPQHF NA TRBJ1-5 TRBV2 NA
TGTGCCAGCAGCTATAGGGGACAGGGAGGAGCCGGAAAGCCCCAGCATTTT CASSYRGQGGAGKPQHF TRBD1 TRBJ1-5 TRBV5-6 NA
TGTGCCAGCAGTCTCCCTGGGATGAACACTGAAGCTTTCTTT CASSLPGMNTEAFF NA TRBJ1-1 TRBV14 few
TGTGCCAGCAGTCTGACTCCGGACAGGGTGGGGGGCTACACCTTC CASSLTPDRVGGYTF TRBD1 TRBJ1-2 TRBV27 NA
TGCAGTGCTAGTGTAGGGGGCCGGGATTATGGCTACACCTTC CSASVGGRDYGYTF TRBD1 TRBJ1-2 TRBV20-1 NA
TGTGCCAGTAGGCCCCCCGCCGGGACTAGCAATCAGCCCCAGCATTTT CASRPPAGTSNQPQHF NA TRBJ1-5 TRBV19 once
TGTGCCAGCAGCCCCCTTGGTCTAGAGCGCACAGATACGCAGTATTTT CASSPLGLERTDTQYF NA TRBJ2-3 TRBV5-4 NA
TGTGCCAGCAGCGTAGAGGTCCAGGGAAAGACCCAGTACTTC CASSVEVQGKTQYF NA TRBJ2-5 TRBV9 NA
TGTGCCAGCAGTTACGACGGGGCTGCAACTAATGAAAAACTGTTTTTT CASSYDGAATNEKLFF NA TRBJ1-4 TRBV6-5 NA
TGTGCCAGCAGCTTAGACGGCATTAGCTCCTACGAGCAGTACTTC CASSLDGISSYEQYF NA TRBJ2-7 TRBV7-3 NA
TGCAGTGCTAGTCAGGGGGCAGGAGATACGCAGTATTTT CSASQGAGDTQYF TRBD1 TRBJ2-3 TRBV20-1 NA
TGTGCCAGCAGCTTCGGGGGAGGGGGCAGGGGTCAGCCCCAGCATTTT CASSFGGGGRGQPQHF TRBD1 TRBJ1-5 TRBV5-6 NA
TGTGCCTGGAGGGGGGGGACAGAGAGTGAAAAACTGTTTTTT CAWRGGTESEKLFF TRBD1 TRBJ1-4 TRBV30 NA
TGCGCCAGCAGCTCGACGACAACTAGCTCCTACGAGCAGTACTTC CASSSTTTSSYEQYF NA TRBJ2-7 TRBV5-1 NA